This is a list of T cell receptor beta chains from one sample in a study of blood T cell repertoires in COVID-19. TCRdb's copy holds only in-frame clones and misses some; the assay was immunoSEQ multiplex PCR. Of more than 85,000 clones in the sample, about 72% are singletons; the top ten hold under 10%. Sequencing input: peripheral blood. The receptor source for this set is a woman aged 55-69 years with acute or convalescent COVID-19. Each CDR3 is given with its conserved first and last residue. The D gene is left open where the match is weak. Rows give clone size only sometimes, using once, few, many, or a class for an expanded clone.

clone_size,j_call,v_call,d_call,cdr3_nt,cdr3_aa
.,TRBJ1-2,TRBV9,.,TGTGCCAGCAGCCGTAGTGGGGGGGGCGGCTACACCTTC,CASSRSGGGGYTF
few,TRBJ1-5,TRBV6-2/TRBV6-3,TRBD1,TGTGCCAGCAGTTACTCGATGGGCCAGGGGGCTTGGCAGCCCCAGCATTTT,CASSYSMGQGAWQPQHF
few,TRBJ2-5,TRBV3-1/TRBV3-2,.,TGTGCCAGCTCTGTGTGGGGGGACGAGACCCAGTACTTC,CASSVWGDETQYF
.,TRBJ1-1,TRBV5-5,.,TGTGCCAGCAGCCTGCTCCTCTTCTCTAGGGCTTTCTTT,CASSLLLFSRAFF
.,TRBJ1-5,TRBV5-8,.,TGTGCCAGCACCTGGCGGGGGGCAAGCAATCAGCCCCAGCATTTT,CASTWRGASNQPQHF
.,TRBJ1-3,TRBV13,TRBD1,TGTGCCAGCAGCCCAACCCGACAGGGACGAGACACCATATATTTT,CASSPTRQGRDTIYF
.,TRBJ1-1,TRBV4-2,.,TGTGCCAGCAGCCAAGCGGGGGAGGGCCACACTGAAGCTTTCTTT,CASSQAGEGHTEAFF
.,TRBJ1-3,TRBV10-3,.,TGTGCCAGCGAAGACAGCTCTGGAAACACCATATATTTT,CASEDSSGNTIYF
.,TRBJ2-2,TRBV9,TRBD1,TGTGCCAGCACAACTATCGGGACAGGGACCACCGGGGAGCTGTTTTTT,CASTTIGTGTTGELFF
.,TRBJ2-7,TRBV5-4,TRBD1,TGTGCCAGCAGCGGTCGCGACAGGGGAAGGGAGCAGTACTTC,CASSGRDRGREQYF
once,TRBJ1-1,TRBV12-5,.,TGTGCTAGTGGTTTGGGAGGGTTTGGCACTGAAGCTTTCTTT,CASGLGGFGTEAFF
.,TRBJ1-2,TRBV13,.,TGTGCCAGCAGCTTAGAGGGCAGGGGAGCAAACACCTTC,CASSLEGRGANTF
.,TRBJ1-5,TRBV6-7,TRBD1,TGTGCCAGCAGTTACGGACCGGGACAGCAACAGCCCCAGCATTTT,CASSYGPGQQQPQHF
.,TRBJ2-2,TRBV18,.,TGTGCCAGCTCAAAAACGGAGGGGTTTAACACCGGGGAGCTGTTTTTT,CASSKTEGFNTGELFF